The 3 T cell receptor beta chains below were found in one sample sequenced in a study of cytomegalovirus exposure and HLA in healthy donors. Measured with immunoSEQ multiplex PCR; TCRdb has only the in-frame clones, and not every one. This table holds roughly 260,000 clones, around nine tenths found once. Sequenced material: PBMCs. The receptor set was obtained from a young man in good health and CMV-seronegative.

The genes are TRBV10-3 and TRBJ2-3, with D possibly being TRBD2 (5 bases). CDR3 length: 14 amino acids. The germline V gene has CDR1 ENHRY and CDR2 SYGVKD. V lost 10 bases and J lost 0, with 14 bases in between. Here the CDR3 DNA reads TGTGCCAGTACAATCCGCGGGAGCACAGATACGCAGTATTTT. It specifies CASTIRGSTDTQYF.

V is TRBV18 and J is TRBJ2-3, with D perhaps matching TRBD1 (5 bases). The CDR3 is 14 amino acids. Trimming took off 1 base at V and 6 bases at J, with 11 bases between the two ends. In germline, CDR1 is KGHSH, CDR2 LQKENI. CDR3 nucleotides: TGTGCCAGCTCACCACGGCAGGGATTGGATACGCAGTATTTT. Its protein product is CASSPRQGLDTQYF. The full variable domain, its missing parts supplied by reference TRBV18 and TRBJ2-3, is NAGVMQNPRHLVRRRGQEARLRCSPMKGHSHVYWYRQLPEEGLKFMVYLQKENIIDESGMPKERFSAEFPKEGPSILRIQQVVRGDSAAYFCASSPRQGLDTQYFGPGTRLTVL.

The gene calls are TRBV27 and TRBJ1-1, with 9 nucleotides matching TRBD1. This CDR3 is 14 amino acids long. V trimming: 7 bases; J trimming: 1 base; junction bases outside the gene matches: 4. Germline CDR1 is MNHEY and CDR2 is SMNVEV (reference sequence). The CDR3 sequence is CASKGQGGNTEAFF. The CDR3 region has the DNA TGTGCCAGCAAGGGACAGGGAGGGAACACTGAAGCTTTCTTT.